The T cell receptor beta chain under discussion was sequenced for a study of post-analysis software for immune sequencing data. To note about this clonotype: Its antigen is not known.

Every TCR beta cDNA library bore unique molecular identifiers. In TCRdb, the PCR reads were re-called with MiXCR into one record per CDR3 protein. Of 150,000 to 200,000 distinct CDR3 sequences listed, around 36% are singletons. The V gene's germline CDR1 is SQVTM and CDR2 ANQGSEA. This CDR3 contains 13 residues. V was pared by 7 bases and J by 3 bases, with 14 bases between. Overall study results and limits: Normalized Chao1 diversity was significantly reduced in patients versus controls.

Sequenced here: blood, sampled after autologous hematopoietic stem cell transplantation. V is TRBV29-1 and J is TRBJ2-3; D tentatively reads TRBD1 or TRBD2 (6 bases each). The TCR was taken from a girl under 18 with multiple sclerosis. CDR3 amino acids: CSGTQGGTDTQYF. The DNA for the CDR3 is TGCAGCGGGACGCAAGGGGGGACAGATACGCAGTATTTT.